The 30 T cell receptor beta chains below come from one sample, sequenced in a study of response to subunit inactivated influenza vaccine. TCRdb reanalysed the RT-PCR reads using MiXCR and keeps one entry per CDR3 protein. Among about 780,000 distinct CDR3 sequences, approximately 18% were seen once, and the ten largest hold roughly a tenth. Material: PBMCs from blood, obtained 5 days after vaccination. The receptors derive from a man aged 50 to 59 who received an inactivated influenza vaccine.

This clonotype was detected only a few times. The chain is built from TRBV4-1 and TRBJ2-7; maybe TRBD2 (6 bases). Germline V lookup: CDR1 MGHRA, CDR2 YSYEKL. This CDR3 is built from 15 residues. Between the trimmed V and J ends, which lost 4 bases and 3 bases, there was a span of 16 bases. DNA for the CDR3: TGCGCCAGCAGCCGAGGTAGCGGAGAAAACTACGAGCAGTACTTC. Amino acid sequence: CASSRGSGENYEQYF.

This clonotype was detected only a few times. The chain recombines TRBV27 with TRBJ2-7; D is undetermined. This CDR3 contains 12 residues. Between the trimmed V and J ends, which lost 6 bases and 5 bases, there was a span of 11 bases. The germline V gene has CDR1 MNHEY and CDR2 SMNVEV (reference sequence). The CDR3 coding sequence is TGTGCCAGCAGCATTATGGGCCACGAGCAGTACTTC. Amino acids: CASSIMGHEQYF.

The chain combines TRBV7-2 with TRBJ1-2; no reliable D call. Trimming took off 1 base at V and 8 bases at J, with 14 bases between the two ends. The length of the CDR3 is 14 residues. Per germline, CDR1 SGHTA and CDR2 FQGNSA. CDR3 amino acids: CASSLGGYAYGYTF. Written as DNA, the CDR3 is TGTGCCAGCAGCTTAGGAGGTTATGCATACGGCTACACCTTC.

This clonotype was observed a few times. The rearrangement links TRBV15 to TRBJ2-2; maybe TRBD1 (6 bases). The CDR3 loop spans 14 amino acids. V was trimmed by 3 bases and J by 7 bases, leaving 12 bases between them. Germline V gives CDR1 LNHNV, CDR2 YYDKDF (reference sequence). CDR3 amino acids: CATSSHREFGELFF. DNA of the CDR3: TGTGCCACCAGCAGCCACAGGGAATTCGGGGAGCTGTTTTTT.

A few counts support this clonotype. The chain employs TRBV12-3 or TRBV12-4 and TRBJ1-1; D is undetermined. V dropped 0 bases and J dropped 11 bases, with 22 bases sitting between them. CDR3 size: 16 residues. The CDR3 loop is CASSLALDPKGRRAFF. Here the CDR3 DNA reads TGTGCCAGCAGTTTAGCGTTGGACCCCAAGGGAAGACGTGCTTTCTTT.

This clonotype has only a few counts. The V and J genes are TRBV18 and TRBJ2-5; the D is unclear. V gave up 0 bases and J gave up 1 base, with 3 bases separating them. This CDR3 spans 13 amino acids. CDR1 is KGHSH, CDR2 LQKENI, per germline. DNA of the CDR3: TGTGCCAGCTCACCACCGTTCCAAGAGACCCAGTACTTC. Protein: CASSPPFQETQYF.

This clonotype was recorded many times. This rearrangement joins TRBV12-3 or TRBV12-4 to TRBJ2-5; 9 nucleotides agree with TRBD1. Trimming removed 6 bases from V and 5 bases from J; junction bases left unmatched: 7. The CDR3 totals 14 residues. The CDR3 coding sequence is TGTGCCAGCAGATTACAGGGGGCTTGGGAGACCCAGTACTTC. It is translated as CASRLQGAWETQYF.

The CDR3: CASSVEGTESTDTQYF. As DNA, the CDR3 is TGTGCCAGCAGCGTAGAAGGGACAGAAAGCACAGATACGCAGTATTTT. This chain uses TRBV9 with TRBJ2-3; 7 bases map to TRBD1. There are 16 residues in the CDR3. The V segment lost 0 bases and the J segment 0 bases; nucleotides outside the gene matches: 4. Germline-derived CDR1 and CDR2 are SGDLS and YYNGEE. Looking up the rest from reference TRBV9 and TRBJ2-3 gives the full variable domain: DSGVTQTPKHLITATGQRVTLRCSPRSGDLSVYWYQQSLDQGLQFLIQYYNGEERAKGNILERFSAQQFPDLHSELNLSSLELGDSALYFCASSVEGTESTDTQYFGPGTRLTVL.

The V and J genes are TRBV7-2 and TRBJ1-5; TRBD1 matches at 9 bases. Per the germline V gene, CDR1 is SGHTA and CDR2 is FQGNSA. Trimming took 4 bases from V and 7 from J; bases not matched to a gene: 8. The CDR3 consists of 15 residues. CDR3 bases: TGTGCCAGCAGCTATACACCGGGACAGGGCCAGCCCCAGCATTTT. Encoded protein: CASSYTPGQGQPQHF.

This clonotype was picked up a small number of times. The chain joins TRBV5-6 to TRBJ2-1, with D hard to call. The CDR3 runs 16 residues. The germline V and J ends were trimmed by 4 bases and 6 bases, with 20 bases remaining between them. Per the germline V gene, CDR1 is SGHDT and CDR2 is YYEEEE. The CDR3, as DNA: TGTGCCAGCAGCCGACCAACGGTGCCCCGTAGCAATGAGCAGTTCTTC. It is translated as CASSRPTVPRSNEQFF.

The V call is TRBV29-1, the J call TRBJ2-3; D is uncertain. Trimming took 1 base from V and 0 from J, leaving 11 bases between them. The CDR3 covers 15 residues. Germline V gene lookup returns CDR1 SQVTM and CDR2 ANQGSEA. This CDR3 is CSVEGITRSTDTQYF. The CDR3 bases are TGCAGCGTTGAAGGAATAACAAGAAGCACAGATACGCAGTATTTT.

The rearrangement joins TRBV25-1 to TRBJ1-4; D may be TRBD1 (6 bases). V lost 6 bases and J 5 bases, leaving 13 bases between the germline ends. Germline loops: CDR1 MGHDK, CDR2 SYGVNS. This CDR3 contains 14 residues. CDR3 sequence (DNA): TGTGCCAGCAGGCAACAGGGCTCAAATGAAAAACTGTTTTTT. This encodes CASRQQGSNEKLFF. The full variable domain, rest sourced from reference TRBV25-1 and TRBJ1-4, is EADIYQTPRYLVIGTGKKITLECSQTMGHDKMYWYQQDPGMELHLIHYSYGVNSTEKGDLSSESTVSRIRTEHFPLTLESARPSHTSQYLCASRQQGSNEKLFFGSGTQLSVL.

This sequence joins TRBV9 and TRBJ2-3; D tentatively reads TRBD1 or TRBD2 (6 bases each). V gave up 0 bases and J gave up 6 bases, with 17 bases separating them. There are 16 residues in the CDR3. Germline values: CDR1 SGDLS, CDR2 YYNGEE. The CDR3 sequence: CASSVERHLGGDTQYF. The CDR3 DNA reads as TGTGCCAGCAGCGTAGAACGACACCTAGGGGGGGATACGCAGTATTTT. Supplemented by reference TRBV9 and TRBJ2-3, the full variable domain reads DSGVTQTPKHLITATGQRVTLRCSPRSGDLSVYWYQQSLDQGLQFLIQYYNGEERAKGNILERFSAQQFPDLHSELNLSSLELGDSALYFCASSVERHLGGDTQYFGPGTRLTVL.

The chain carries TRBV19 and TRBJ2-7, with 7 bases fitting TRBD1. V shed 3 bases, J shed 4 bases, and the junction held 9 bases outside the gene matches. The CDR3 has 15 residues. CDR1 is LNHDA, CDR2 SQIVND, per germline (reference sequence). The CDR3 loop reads CASSMRQGAVYEQYF. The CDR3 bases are TGTGCCAGTAGTATGCGACAGGGCGCCGTATACGAGCAGTACTTC.

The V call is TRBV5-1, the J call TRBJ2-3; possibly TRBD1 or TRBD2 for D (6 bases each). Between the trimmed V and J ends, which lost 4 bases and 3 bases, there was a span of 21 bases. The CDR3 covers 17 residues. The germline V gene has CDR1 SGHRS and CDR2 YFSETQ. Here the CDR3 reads CASSPELGGIDTDTQYF. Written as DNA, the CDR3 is TGCGCCAGCAGCCCGGAGTTGGGGGGCATTGATACAGATACGCAGTATTTT.

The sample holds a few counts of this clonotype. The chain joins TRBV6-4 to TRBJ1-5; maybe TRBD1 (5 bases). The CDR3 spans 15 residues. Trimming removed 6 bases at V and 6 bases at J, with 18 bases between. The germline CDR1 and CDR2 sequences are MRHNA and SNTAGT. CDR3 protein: CASSESAGGGQPQHF. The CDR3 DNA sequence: TGTGCCAGCAGCGAGTCGGCGGGGGGAGGTCAGCCCCAGCATTTT.

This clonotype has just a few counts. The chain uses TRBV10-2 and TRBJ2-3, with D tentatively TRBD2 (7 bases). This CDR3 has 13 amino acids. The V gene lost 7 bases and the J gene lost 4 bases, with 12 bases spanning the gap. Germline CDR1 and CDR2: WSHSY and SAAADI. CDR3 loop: CASTGGRSDTQYF. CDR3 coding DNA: TGCGCCAGCACGGGGGGCCGCTCAGATACGCAGTATTTT.

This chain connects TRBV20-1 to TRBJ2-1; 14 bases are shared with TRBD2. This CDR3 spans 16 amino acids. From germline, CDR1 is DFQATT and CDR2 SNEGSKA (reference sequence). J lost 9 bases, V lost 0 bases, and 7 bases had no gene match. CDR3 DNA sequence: TGCAGTGCTAGAGATCACAGGGGACTAGCGGGAGCTGAGCAGTTCTTC. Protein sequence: CSARDHRGLAGAEQFF.

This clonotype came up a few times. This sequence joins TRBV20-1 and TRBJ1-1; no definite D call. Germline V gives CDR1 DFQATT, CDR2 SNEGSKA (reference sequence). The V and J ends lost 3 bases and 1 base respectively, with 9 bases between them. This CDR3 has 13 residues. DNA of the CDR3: TGCAGTGCTAGGAAGGGAGGGAACACTGAAGCTTTCTTT. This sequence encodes CSARKGGNTEAFF.

Written as DNA, the CDR3 is TGCAGCGTTGAGGTCACTAGCGGGAGTGGTTACGAGCAGTACTTC. It codes for CSVEVTSGSGYEQYF. This chain connects TRBV29-1 to TRBJ2-7; 11 nucleotides line up with TRBD2. Germline V gene data show CDR1 as SQVTM and CDR2 as ANQGSEA. The V and J ends lost 3 bases and 4 bases, in that order; junction bases with no gene match: 8. The CDR3 has 15 amino acids.

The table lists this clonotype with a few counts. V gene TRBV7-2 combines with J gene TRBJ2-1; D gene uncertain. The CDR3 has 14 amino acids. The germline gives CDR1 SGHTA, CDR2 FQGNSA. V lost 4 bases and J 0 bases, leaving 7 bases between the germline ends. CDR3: CASSSPPSYNEQFF. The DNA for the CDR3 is TGTGCCAGCAGCTCCCCACCCTCCTACAATGAGCAGTTCTTC.

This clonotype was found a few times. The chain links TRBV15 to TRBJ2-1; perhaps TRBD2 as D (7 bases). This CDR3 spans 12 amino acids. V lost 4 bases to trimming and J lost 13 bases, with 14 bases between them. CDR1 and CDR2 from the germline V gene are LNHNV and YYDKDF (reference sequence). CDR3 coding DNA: TGTGCCACCAGCATTGGGGGGGCTTTACAGTTCTTC. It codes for CATSIGGALQFF.

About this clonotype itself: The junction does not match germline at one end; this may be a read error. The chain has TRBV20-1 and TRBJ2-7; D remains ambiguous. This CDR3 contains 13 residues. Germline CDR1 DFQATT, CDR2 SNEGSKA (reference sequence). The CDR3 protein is CSARARNVHEQCF. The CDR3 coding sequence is TGCAGTGCTAGAGCTAGAAATGTGCACGAGCAGTGCTTC.

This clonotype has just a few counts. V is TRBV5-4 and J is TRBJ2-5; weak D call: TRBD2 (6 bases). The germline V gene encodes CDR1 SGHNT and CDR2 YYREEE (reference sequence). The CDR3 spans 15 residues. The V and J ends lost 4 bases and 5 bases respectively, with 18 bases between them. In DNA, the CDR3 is TGTGCCAGCAGCCCCCAGACGACTAGTGGGGAGACCCAGTACTTC. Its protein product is CASSPQTTSGETQYF.

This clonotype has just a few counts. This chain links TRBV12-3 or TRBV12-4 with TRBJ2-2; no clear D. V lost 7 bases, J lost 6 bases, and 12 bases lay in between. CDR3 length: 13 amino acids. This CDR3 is CASNPDLAGELFF. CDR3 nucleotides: TGTGCCAGCAATCCAGACTTGGCCGGGGAGCTGTTTTTT.

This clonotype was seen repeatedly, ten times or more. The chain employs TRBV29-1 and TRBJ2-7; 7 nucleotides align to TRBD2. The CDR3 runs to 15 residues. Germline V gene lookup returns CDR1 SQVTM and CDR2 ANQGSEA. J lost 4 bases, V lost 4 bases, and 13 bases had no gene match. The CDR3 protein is CSVGLIGTNRYEQYF. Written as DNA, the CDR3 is TGCAGCGTTGGATTAATTGGGACTAACCGGTACGAGCAGTACTTC.

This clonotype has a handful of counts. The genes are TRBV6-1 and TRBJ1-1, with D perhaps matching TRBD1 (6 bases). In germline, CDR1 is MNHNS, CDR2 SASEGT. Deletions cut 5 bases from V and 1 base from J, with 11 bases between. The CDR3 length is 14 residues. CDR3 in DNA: TGTGCCAGCAGTCCGGACAGCAAGAACACTGAAGCTTTCTTT. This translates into CASSPDSKNTEAFF.

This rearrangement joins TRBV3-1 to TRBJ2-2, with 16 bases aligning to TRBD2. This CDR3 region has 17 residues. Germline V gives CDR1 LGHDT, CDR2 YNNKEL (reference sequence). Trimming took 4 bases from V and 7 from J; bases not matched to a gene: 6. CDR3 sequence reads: CASSLGLAGGRVGELFF. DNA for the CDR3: TGTGCCAGCAGCCTGGGACTAGCGGGAGGGCGTGTCGGGGAGCTGTTTTTT. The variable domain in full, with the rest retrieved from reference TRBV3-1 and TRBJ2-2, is DTAVSQTPKYLVTQMGNDKSIKCEQNLGHDTMYWYKQDSKKFLKIMFSYNNKELIINETVPNRFSPKSPDKAHLNLHINSLELGDSAVYFCASSLGLAGGRVGELFFGEGSRLTVL.

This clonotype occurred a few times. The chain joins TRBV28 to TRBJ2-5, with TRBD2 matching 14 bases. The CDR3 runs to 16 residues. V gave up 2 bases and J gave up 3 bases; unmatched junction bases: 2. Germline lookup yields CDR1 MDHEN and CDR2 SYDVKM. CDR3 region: CASSLAGLAGEETQYF. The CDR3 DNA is TGTGCCAGCAGTTTAGCGGGACTAGCGGGAGAAGAGACCCAGTACTTC.

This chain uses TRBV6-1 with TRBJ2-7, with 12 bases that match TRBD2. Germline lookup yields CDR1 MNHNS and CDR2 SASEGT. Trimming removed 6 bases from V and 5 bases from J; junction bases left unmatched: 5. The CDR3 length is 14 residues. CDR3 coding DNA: TGTGCCAGCAGCCTGCTAGCGGGAGGGGACGAGCAGTACTTC. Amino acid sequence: CASSLLAGGDEQYF.